This note documents a single T cell receptor beta chain sequence. The sample originates from a study of blood T cell repertoires in COVID-19. The overall study: Sources were T cells, B-cell-depleted T cells, or PBMCs; the material itself was cDNA or gDNA.

Authors' data handling: It was from reference gene primer amplification that nucleated cell counts were estimated. Sequencing used immunoSEQ multiplex PCR; TCRdb keeps in-frame clones, though not all of them. V, J and clone size reflect that table, while D and trimming were determined from the DNA. Counted here are just over 650,000 clones, about 90% occurring once; the ten biggest clones make up roughly 0.25%. This receptor was taken from a woman aged 18-30 years with acute or convalescent COVID-19. Sequencing was performed on peripheral blood.

CDR3 DNA: TGCGCCAGCACTCGGGACAGCCCCAACACTGAAGCTTTCTTT. It is translated as CASTRDSPNTEAFF. The chain couples TRBV5-1 to TRBJ1-1; 7 nucleotides line up with TRBD1. From germline, CDR1 is SGHRS and CDR2 YFSETQ. The CDR3 sequence is 14 residues long. With V trimmed by 6 bases and J by 2 bases, 7 bases remained unmatched.